The 6 T cell receptor beta chains below all came from one sample that was sequenced in a study of glioma-infiltrating T cells. Using RNA template, CDR3s of TCR alpha and beta were amplified with iRepertoire arm-PCR. TCRdb ran MiXCR on the multiplex PCR reads and lists one entry per CDR3 protein. The data contain 150,000 or so distinct CDR3 sequences, roughly two fifths of them singletons. Sequenced sample: glioma tissue, nonneoplastic brain tissue, or PBMCs (not recorded which). These receptors all stem from a human donor with low-grade glioma or glioblastoma, undergoing nonglioma brain surgery, or in good health (not recorded which).

The rearrangement joins TRBV15 to TRBJ2-5, with D hard to call. CDR1 is LNHNV, CDR2 YYDKDF, per germline (reference sequence). This CDR3 spans 11 amino acids. Trimming removed 6 bases from V and 3 bases from J, with 5 bases in between. The CDR3 bases are TGTGCCACCAGTATCGAAGAGACCCAGTACTTC. This translates into CATSIEETQYF. The variable domain in full, completed from reference TRBV15 and TRBJ2-5, reads DAMVIQNPRYQVTQFGKPVTLSCSQTLNHNVMYWYQQKSSQAPKLLFHYYDKDFNNEADTPDNFQSRRPNTSFCFLDIRSPGLGDTAMYLCATSIEETQYFGPGTRLLVL.

This clonotype was found many times. CDR3 residues: CASKGQGDGKTQYF. CDR3 bases: TGTGCCAGCAAGGGGCAGGGCGACGGGAAGACCCAGTACTTC. This chain uses TRBV27 with TRBJ2-5; D may match TRBD1 or TRBD2 (5 bases each). CDR3 length: 14 amino acids. Trimming pared 7 bases from V and 6 bases from J, leaving 18 bases between. CDR1 is MNHEY, CDR2 SMNVEV, per germline (reference sequence).

The chain carries TRBV30 and TRBJ2-3; no firm D call. CDR3 length equals 13 residues. Germline V gene data show CDR1 as GTSNPN and CDR2 as SVGIG (reference sequence). V was shortened by 0 bases and J by 4 bases, with 8 bases between the two germline ends. CDR3 bases: TGTGCCTGGAGTGTTAGTAGTTCAGATACGCAGTATTTT. Translated: CAWSVSSSDTQYF.

The chain employs TRBV7-2 and TRBJ1-2; 11 bases fit TRBD1. The CDR3 spans 14 residues. The V segment lost 5 bases and the J segment 4 bases; nucleotides outside the gene matches: 3. Germline lookup yields CDR1 SGHTA and CDR2 FQGNSA. CDR3 amino acids: CASSPGQGVYGYTF. CDR3 coding DNA: TGTGCCAGCAGCCCGGGACAGGGGGTCTATGGCTACACCTTC.

The V and J genes are TRBV27 and TRBJ1-1; no reliable D call. The germline CDR1 and CDR2 sequences are MNHEY and SMNVEV (reference sequence). The CDR3 consists of 15 residues. Trimming took off 6 bases at V and 4 bases at J, with 18 bases between the two ends. The CDR3 coding sequence is TGTGCCAGCAGCCCGGGTGGGCATTATTTCACTGAAGCTTTCTTT. Amino acids: CASSPGGHYFTEAFF.

The chain recombines TRBV7-9 with TRBJ2-1, with 9 bases that match TRBD2. The CDR3 length is 14 residues. CDR1 and CDR2 (germline): SEHNR, FQNEAQ (reference sequence). V shed 3 bases, J shed 9 bases, and the junction held 6 bases outside the gene matches. In DNA, the CDR3 is TGTGCCAGCAGCTTTTTAGCGGGAGTCGGTGAGCAGTTCTTC. As protein: CASSFLAGVGEQFF.